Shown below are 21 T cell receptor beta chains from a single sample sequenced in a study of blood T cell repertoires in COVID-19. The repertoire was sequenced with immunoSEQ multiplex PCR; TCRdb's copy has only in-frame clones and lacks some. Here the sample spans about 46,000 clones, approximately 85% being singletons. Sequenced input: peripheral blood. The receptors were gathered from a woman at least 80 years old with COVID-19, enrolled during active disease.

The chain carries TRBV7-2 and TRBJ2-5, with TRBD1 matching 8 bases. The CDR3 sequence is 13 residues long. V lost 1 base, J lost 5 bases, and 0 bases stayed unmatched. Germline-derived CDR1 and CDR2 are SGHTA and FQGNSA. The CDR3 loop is CASSLGQGETQYF. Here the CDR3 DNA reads TGTGCCAGCAGCTTAGGACAGGGGGAGACCCAGTACTTC.

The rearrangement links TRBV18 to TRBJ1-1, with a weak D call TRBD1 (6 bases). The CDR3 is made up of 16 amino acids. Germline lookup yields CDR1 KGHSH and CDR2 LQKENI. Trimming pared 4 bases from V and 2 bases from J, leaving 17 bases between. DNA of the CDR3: TGTGCCAGCTCACTCTACTTGACAGGAGATAACACTGAAGCTTTCTTT. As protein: CASSLYLTGDNTEAFF.

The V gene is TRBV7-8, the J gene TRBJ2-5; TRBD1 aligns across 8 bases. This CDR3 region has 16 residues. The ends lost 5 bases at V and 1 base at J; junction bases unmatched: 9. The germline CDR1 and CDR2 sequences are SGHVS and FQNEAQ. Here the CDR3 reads CASSVSSGTGQETQYF. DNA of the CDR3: TGTGCCAGCAGCGTCAGCTCCGGGACAGGCCAAGAGACCCAGTACTTC. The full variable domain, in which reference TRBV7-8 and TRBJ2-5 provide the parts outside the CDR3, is GAGVSQSPRYKVAKRGQDVALRCDPISGHVSLFWYQQALGQGPEFLTYFQNEAQLDKSGLPSDRFFAERPEGSVSTLKIQRTQQEDSAVYLCASSVSSGTGQETQYFGPGTRLLVL.

The CDR3 nucleotides are TGCAGCGTGGACAGCCCCCCTGGGGCCAACGTCCTGACTTTC. It is translated as CSVDSPPGANVLTF. The chain carries TRBV29-1 and TRBJ2-6; the D gene is possibly TRBD1 (6 bases). V gave up 6 bases and J gave up 2 bases, with 11 bases separating them. This CDR3 has 14 residues. CDR1 SQVTM and CDR2 ANQGSEA come from the germline V gene.

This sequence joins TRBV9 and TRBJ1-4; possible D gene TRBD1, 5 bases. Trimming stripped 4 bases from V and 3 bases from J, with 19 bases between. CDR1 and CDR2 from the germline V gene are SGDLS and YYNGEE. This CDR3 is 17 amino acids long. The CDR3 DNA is TGTGCCAGCAGCCCCTCCGGGGGGGAACGGTCTAATGAAAAACTGTTTTTT. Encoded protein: CASSPSGGERSNEKLFF. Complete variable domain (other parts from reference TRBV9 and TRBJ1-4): DSGVTQTPKHLITATGQRVTLRCSPRSGDLSVYWYQQSLDQGLQFLIQYYNGEERAKGNILERFSAQQFPDLHSELNLSSLELGDSALYFCASSPSGGERSNEKLFFGSGTQLSVL.

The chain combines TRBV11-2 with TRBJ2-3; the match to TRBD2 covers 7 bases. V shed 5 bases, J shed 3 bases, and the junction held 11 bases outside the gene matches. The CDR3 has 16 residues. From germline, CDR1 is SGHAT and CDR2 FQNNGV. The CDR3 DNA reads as TGTGCCAGCAGCGCCCCTCTAGCGGAGTTGACAGATACGCAGTATTTT. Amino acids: CASSAPLAELTDTQYF.

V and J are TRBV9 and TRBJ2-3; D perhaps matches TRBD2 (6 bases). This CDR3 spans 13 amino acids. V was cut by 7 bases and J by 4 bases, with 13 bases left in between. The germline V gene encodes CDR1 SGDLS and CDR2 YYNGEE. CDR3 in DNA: TGTGCCAGCGGGGTGCGGGGAGCAGATACGCAGTATTTT. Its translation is CASGVRGADTQYF.

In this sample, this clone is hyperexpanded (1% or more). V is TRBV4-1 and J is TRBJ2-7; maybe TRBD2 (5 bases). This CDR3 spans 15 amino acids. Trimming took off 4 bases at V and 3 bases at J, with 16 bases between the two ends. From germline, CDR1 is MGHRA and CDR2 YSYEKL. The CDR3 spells CASSLERGKVYEQYF. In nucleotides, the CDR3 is TGCGCCAGCAGCCTCGAAAGAGGGAAAGTCTACGAGCAGTACTTC.

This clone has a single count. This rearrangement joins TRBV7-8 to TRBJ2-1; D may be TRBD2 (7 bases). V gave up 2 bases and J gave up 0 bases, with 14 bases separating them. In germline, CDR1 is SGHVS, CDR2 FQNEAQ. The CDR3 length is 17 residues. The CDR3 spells CASSLSGGGSSYNEQFF. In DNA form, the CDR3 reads TGTGCCAGCAGCTTATCGGGCGGGGGCAGCTCCTACAATGAGCAGTTCTTC.

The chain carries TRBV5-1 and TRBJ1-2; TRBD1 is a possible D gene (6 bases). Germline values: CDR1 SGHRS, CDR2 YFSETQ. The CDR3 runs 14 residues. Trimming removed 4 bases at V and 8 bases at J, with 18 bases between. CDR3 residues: CASSKDLTGNGYTF. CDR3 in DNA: TGCGCCAGCAGCAAAGACCTAACAGGGAACGGCTACACCTTC.

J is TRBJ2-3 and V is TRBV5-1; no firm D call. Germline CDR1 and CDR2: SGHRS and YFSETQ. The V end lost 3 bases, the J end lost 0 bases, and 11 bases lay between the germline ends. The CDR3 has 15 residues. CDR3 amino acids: CASSSLIGSTDTQYF. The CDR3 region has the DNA TGCGCCAGCAGCTCCTTAATCGGTAGCACAGATACGCAGTATTTT.

This CDR3 is CASSTPGGGMNQPQHF. In DNA form, the CDR3 reads TGTGCCAGCAGTACCCCGGGGGGGGGTATGAATCAGCCCCAGCATTTT. J is TRBJ1-5 and V is TRBV6-2 or TRBV6-3, with D tentatively TRBD1 (5 bases). This CDR3 has 16 residues. Trimming left V 5 bases short and J 4 bases short, with 18 bases between. The germline gives CDR1 MNHEY, CDR2 SVGEGT.

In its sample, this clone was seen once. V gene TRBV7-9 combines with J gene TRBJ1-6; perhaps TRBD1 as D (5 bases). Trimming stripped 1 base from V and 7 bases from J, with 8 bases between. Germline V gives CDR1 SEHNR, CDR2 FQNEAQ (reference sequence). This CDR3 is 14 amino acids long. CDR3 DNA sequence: TGTGCCAGCAGCTTAGTCCGGGGGAATTCACCCCTCCACTTT. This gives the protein CASSLVRGNSPLHF.

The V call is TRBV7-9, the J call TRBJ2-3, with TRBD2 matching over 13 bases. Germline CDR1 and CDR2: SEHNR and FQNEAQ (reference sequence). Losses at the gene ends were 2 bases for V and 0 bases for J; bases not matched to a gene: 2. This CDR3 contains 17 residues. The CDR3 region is CASSLRTSGRSTDTQYF. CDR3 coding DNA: TGTGCCAGCAGCTTAAGGACTAGCGGGAGAAGCACAGATACGCAGTATTTT.

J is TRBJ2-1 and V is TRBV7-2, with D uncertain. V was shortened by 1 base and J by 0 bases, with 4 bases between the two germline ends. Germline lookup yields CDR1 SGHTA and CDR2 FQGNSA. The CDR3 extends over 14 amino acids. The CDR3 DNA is TGTGCCAGCAGCTTAGGGAGCTCCTACAATGAGCAGTTCTTC. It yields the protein CASSLGSSYNEQFF.

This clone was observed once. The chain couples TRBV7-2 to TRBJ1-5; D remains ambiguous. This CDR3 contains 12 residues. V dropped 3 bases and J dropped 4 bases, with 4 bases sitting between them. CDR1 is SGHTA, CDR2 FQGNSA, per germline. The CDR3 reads CASSFPNQPQHF. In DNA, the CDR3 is TGTGCCAGCAGCTTCCCTAATCAGCCCCAGCATTTT.

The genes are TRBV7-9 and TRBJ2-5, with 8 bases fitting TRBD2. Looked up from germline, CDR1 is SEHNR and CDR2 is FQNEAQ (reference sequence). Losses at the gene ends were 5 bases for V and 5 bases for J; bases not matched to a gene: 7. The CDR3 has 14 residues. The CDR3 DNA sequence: TGTGCCAGCAGCCCCGGGGGGGCAGTTGAGACCCAGTACTTC. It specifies CASSPGGAVETQYF. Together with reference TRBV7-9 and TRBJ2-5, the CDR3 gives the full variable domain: DTGVSQNPRHKITKRGQNVTFRCDPISEHNRLYWYRQTLGQGPEFLTYFQNEAQLEKSRLLSDRFSAERPKGSFSTLEIQRTEQGDSAMYLCASSPGGAVETQYFGPGTRLLVL.

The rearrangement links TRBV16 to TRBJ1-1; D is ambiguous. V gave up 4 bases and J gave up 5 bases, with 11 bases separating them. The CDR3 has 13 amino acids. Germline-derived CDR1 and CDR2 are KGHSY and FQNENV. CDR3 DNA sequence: TGTGCCAGCAGCCCGGGAGGCTGGACTGAAGCTTTCTTT. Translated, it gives CASSPGGWTEAFF.

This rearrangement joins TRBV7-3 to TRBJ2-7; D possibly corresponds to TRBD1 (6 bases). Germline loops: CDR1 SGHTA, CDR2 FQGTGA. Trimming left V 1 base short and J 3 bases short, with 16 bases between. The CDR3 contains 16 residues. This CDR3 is CASSLRTGSPHYEQYF. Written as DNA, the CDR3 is TGTGCCAGCAGCTTAAGAACAGGGTCCCCCCACTACGAGCAGTACTTC.

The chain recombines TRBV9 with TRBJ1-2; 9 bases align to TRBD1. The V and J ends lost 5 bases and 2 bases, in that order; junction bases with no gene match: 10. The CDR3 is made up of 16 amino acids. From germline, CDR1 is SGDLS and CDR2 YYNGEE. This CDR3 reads CASRGPGQGRNYGYTF. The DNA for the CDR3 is TGTGCCAGCAGGGGCCCGGGACAGGGCCGGAACTATGGCTACACCTTC. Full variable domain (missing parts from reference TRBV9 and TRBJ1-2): DSGVTQTPKHLITATGQRVTLRCSPRSGDLSVYWYQQSLDQGLQFLIQYYNGEERAKGNILERFSAQQFPDLHSELNLSSLELGDSALYFCASRGPGQGRNYGYTFGSGTRLTVV.

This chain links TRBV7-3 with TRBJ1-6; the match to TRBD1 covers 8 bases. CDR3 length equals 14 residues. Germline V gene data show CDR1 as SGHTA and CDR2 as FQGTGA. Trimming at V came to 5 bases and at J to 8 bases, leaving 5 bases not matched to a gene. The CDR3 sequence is CASSPTGADSPLHF. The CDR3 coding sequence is TGTGCCAGCAGCCCGACAGGGGCGGATTCACCCCTCCACTTT.